A single sample is the source of the 3 T cell receptor beta chains below, sequenced in a study of cytomegalovirus exposure and HLA in healthy donors. Primers for the PCR totalled 60 Vbeta and 13 Jbeta. Using immunoSEQ multiplex PCR, the repertoire was profiled, and TCRdb retains in-frame clones only, with some absent. Counted here are fewer than 150,000 clones, about four fifths occurring once; the ten biggest clones make up about 6.8%. The sample comprised PBMCs. The receptors derive from a woman aged 40 to 55 in good health and CMV-seropositive.

This chain connects TRBV6-5 to TRBJ2-1; 7 bases fit TRBD2. J gave up 4 bases and V 6 bases, and 9 bases lay outside the gene matches. The CDR3 contains 15 residues. Germline CDR1 is MNHEY and CDR2 is SVGAGI. Here the CDR3 reads CASRPAGRKYNEQFF. As DNA, the CDR3 is TGTGCCAGCAGACCAGCGGGGCGCAAATACAATGAGCAGTTCTTC.

V and J are TRBV19 and TRBJ2-2; possibly TRBD2 for D (7 bases). Deletions cut 5 bases from V and 1 base from J, with 14 bases between. The CDR3 contains 16 residues. Germline CDR1 reads LNHDA; CDR2 reads SQIVND (reference sequence). CDR3 sequence: CASSSGASGNTGELFF. In DNA form, the CDR3 reads TGTGCCAGTAGTTCAGGGGCTAGCGGGAACACCGGGGAGCTGTTTTTT.

The chain combines TRBV10-3 with TRBJ2-6; 10 bases line up with TRBD1. The CDR3 is made up of 17 amino acids. Germline trimming cut 6 bases from V and 2 bases from J; bases unmatched to any gene: 7. CDR1 ENHRY and CDR2 SYGVKD come from the germline V gene. The CDR3 sequence: CAISPRDRGTGANVLTF. The CDR3 coding sequence is TGTGCCATCAGCCCCCGGGACAGGGGCACTGGGGCCAACGTCCTGACTTTC.